The clone carrying this T cell receptor beta chain was recorded a few times. No antigen is known for it. This sample is part of a study of shared clonotypes between healthy human individuals. Overall study results and limits: A reduction in generation probabilities was seen for non-shared clonotypes relative to those shared by all four donors.

CDR1 SGHRS and CDR2 YFSETQ come from the germline V gene. After removal of 0 bases from V and 9 bases from J, the junction contained 20 bases not matched to a gene. This CDR3 has 19 residues. Libraries were prepared by immunoSEQ multiplex PCR; TCRdb keeps only in-frame clonotypes and omits some of them. The sample has a few hundred thousand clones; 65% are singletons. The rearrangement links TRBV5-1 to TRBJ2-1; 8 bases agree with TRBD2. Source material: memory CD4+ T cells sorted from blood. Subset of the sample: CD45RA-negative fraction. This receptor was obtained from a young man in good health. The chain's CDR3 is CASSLGTGGKREWVTEQFF. The CDR3 DNA reads as TGCGCCAGCAGCTTGGGGACTGGGGGGAAGCGGGAGTGGGTGACTGAGCAGTTCTTC.